A selection of T cell receptor beta chains follows, all from one sample in a study of shared clonotypes between healthy human individuals. Some clones are missing from TCRdb's copy, which holds only in-frame ones; the method was immunoSEQ multiplex PCR. The sample carries approximately 590,000 clones, 95% recorded once. Sequencing was performed on naive CD8+ T cells sorted from blood. These receptors were collected from a woman in her 30s in good health. The CDR3 runs from the conserved cysteine through the conserved F or W. D genes are given only for firm matches. Expanded clones get a size class; other rows say once, few or many, or leave the size out.

D gene	J gene	V gene	clone size	CDR3 protein	CDR3 DNA
TRBD2	TRBJ2-7	TRBV13	.	CASSLAGVYEQYF	TGTGCCAGCAGTCTAGCGGGAGTTTACGAGCAGTACTTC
.	TRBJ1-1	TRBV7-9	.	CASSLDRNTEAFF	TGTGCCAGCAGCCTAGACAGGAACACTGAAGCTTTCTTT
.	TRBJ1-1	TRBV27	.	CASSPSFGVFITEAFF	TGTGCCAGCAGTCCCTCTTTTGGGGTTTTCATCACTGAAGCTTTCTTT
.	TRBJ2-3	TRBV25-1	once	CASSESNREGDTQYF	TGTGCCAGCAGTGAATCGAACAGGGAGGGAGATACGCAGTATTTT
TRBD1	TRBJ2-7	TRBV28	.	CAITGGGIYEQYF	TGTGCCATAACAGGGGGAGGCATCTACGAGCAGTACTTC
TRBD2	TRBJ2-7	TRBV7-9	.	CASSPGTSSSYEQYF	TGTGCCAGCAGCCCGGGGACTAGCAGTTCCTACGAGCAGTACTTC
.	TRBJ2-1	TRBV29-1	.	CSVAAGVYNEQFF	TGCAGCGTTGCCGCCGGGGTCTACAATGAGCAGTTCTTC
TRBD2	TRBJ2-7	TRBV4-1	once	CASSLGLAASYEQYF	TGCGCCAGCAGCCTGGGACTAGCGGCTTCCTACGAGCAGTACTTC
.	TRBJ1-1	TRBV6-5	.	CASSYSNQVEAFF	TGTGCCAGCAGTTACTCGAACCAGGTTGAAGCTTTCTTT
TRBD2	TRBJ2-7	TRBV27	few	CASSWGLAAPYEQYF	TGTGCCAGCAGTTGGGGACTAGCGGCCCCCTACGAGCAGTACTTC
TRBD1	TRBJ1-2	TRBV5-1	.	CASSLLTGIGSYTF	TGCGCCAGCAGCTTACTGACAGGGATCGGAAGCTACACCTTC
TRBD2	TRBJ2-1	TRBV7-7	.	CASSSLSGRASEQFF	TGTGCCAGCAGCTCCCTTAGCGGGAGGGCCAGTGAGCAGTTCTTC
TRBD1	TRBJ1-1	TRBV7-9	.	CASSSGQGVNTEAFF	TGTGCCAGCAGCAGCGGACAGGGGGTGAACACTGAAGCTTTCTTT
.	TRBJ1-1	TRBV15	.	CATSRRAGLNTEAFF	TGTGCCACCAGCCGACGAGCAGGATTGAACACTGAAGCTTTCTTT
TRBD1	TRBJ1-2	TRBV7-3	.	CASSLNLQGSTNYGYTF	TGTGCCAGCAGCTTAAACTTACAGGGGTCTACGAACTATGGCTACACCTTC
TRBD2	TRBJ2-1	TRBV7-9	.	CASSPKSGRAFYEQFF	TGTGCCAGCAGCCCCAAGAGCGGGAGGGCCTTCTATGAGCAGTTCTTC
.	TRBJ1-5	TRBV6-1	.	CASSERSRSGFDQPQHF	TGTGCCAGCAGTGAAAGATCGCGTTCAGGGTTTGATCAGCCCCAGCATTTT
.	TRBJ2-1	TRBV10-3	.	CAIRLDSYNEQFF	TGTGCCATAAGACTAGACTCCTACAATGAGCAGTTCTTC
TRBD1	TRBJ2-1	TRBV19	.	CASSKDRGTYNEQFF	TGTGCCAGTAGCAAGGACAGGGGCACCTACAATGAGCAGTTCTTC
TRBD2	TRBJ2-2	TRBV11-2	.	CASSPEGLAGGGELFF	TGTGCCAGCAGCCCGGAGGGTCTAGCGGGGGGCGGGGAGCTGTTTTTT
.	TRBJ1-1	TRBV6-5	.	CASSSGTNTEAFF	TGTGCCAGCAGTTCGGGAACGAACACTGAAGCTTTCTTT
.	TRBJ1-1	TRBV15	.	CATSKNTEAFF	TGTGCCACCAGCAAAAACACTGAAGCTTTCTTT
.	TRBJ1-2	TRBV5-6	.	CASSSFPEGGYYGYTF	TGTGCCAGCAGCTCGTTTCCGGAAGGGGGATACTATGGCTACACCTTC
.	TRBJ2-1	TRBV28	once	CASTLNSIDEQFF	TGTGCCAGCACCTTAAACAGTATAGATGAGCAGTTCTTC
.	TRBJ2-7	TRBV27	.	CASSLYGYEQYF	TGTGCCAGCAGTTTATACGGCTACGAGCAGTACTTC
.	TRBJ2-2	TRBV7-3	.	CASSINPQRELFF	TGTGCCAGCAGCATTAATCCGCAGCGGGAGCTGTTTTTT
.	TRBJ1-1	TRBV13	.	CASSLGEGRPEAFF	TGTGCCAGCAGCTTAGGTGAGGGGAGGCCTGAAGCTTTCTTT
.	TRBJ2-7	TRBV6-6	once	CASSYSSSYEQYF	TGTGCCAGCAGTTACTCAAGCTCCTACGAGCAGTACTTC
.	TRBJ1-1	TRBV4-2	.	CASSPVGPRWPMNTEAFF	TGTGCCAGCAGCCCCGTGGGACCTCGATGGCCAATGAACACTGAAGCTTTCTTT
TRBD2	TRBJ2-7	TRBV9	.	CASTFGLAGDEQYF	TGTGCCAGCACCTTCGGACTAGCGGGAGACGAGCAGTACTTC
.	TRBJ2-1	TRBV27	.	CASSLASRHEQFF	TGTGCCAGCAGTTTAGCTAGCAGGCATGAGCAGTTCTTC
.	TRBJ1-2	TRBV11-2	.	CASSYMAPGNYGYTF	TGTGCCAGCAGCTATATGGCTCCGGGGAACTATGGCTACACCTTC
TRBD1	TRBJ2-7	TRBV28	.	CASSLLFWDRAPYEQYF	TGTGCCAGCAGTTTATTGTTTTGGGACAGGGCGCCCTACGAGCAGTACTTC
TRBD1	TRBJ1-4	TRBV19	.	CASRMDRATNEKLFF	TGTGCCAGTAGGATGGACAGGGCAACTAATGAAAAACTGTTTTTT
.	TRBJ2-7	TRBV9	.	CASSGGLKYEQYF	TGTGCCAGCAGCGGGGGACTGAAGTACGAGCAGTACTTC